The entry below gives a single T cell receptor beta chain sequence along with its context. This clone was counted a single time. What this receptor recognizes is not known. No base quality values were provided; no much bigger clone lies one nucleotide off. The library was generated by the immunoSEQ multiplex PCR assay. In TCRdb, the immuneACCESS table is reduced to in-frame sequences with V and J assigned. These tables do not hold every clone; where another copy was compared, an unresolved V gene accounts for under half, and the others remain unexplained. This sample is represented by 500,000 to 850,000 clones; more than 70% of them were singletons. Of the sample, roughly 0.0086% falls within the top ten clones. The sample belongs to a study of shared T cell receptors in the human thymus (dated by TCRdb to about 2021). Background on the whole study: The study investigated the way shared, self-reactive T-cell receptor alpha chains are produced in the human thymus.

The germline V gene sets CDR1 to MDHEN and CDR2 to SYDVKM. V trim: 8 bases; J trim: 6 bases; unmatched bases: 15. The CDR3, from cysteine to phenylalanine, totals 16 residues. Left in the record is the CDR3 DNA by itself, 48 bases read in frame from the first base. This sample also belongs to another study, concerning human thymus T cells. The second study also describes: Donors were immunologically healthy infants undergoing open corrective cardiac surgery for congenital heart defects in Finland. The thymus tissue came from surgical resects taken out during corrective cardiac surgery. Both the thymic and the peripheral blood repertoires appeared to show biased V and J gene segment usage. Highly overlapping thymic TCR repertoires among unrelated individuals were reported in the related research. TCR alpha and beta repertoires from roughly eight infant thymus samples and a few related peripheral blood samples were characterized in the study. The cohort included over five male and a couple of female infants, with donor ages spanning 7 to 244 days. Thymocytes were released mechanically from tissue and stored at -70 °C as pellets of about 9.5-32 million cells. Genomic DNA was extracted from frozen cell pellets with a QIAsymphony instrument. The immunoSEQ multiplex PCR assay was used to amplify the TCRB and TCRAD loci from a standardized quantity of quality-controlled genomic DNA. Amplicons spanned the V(D)J region at a length sufficient to cover the CDR3 and identify V and J genes. The commercial immunoSEQ service was used to sequence amplicons on an Illumina platform. Primer bias and sequencing errors were corrected using previously described methods, and TCRAD and TCRB definitions followed the IMGT database. immunoSEQ Analyzer 3.0 and VDJTools were used for repertoire analysis, which covered basic statistics, V/J segment usage, diversity estimates, rarefaction and pairwise overlap. To estimate diversity, the Chao1, ChaoE, Efron-Thisted, Shannon and inverse Simpson indices were applied, and diversity was also estimated on datasets down-sampled to the smallest sample. Repertoire overlap was determined by strict matching of CDR3 nucleotide sequence, V gene and J gene, and Jaccard-based multidimensional scaling clustering was applied. On average, roughly 740,000 unique TCRB clonotypes were obtained from thymus samples, compared with approximately 82,000 from blood samples.

This chain joins TRBV28 to TRBJ2-1; 8 bases in between match TRBD2. This receptor was obtained from a boy under two years old with a congenital heart defect. Donor details come from another sample of the same person, matched by shared clones. The sequenced material came from thymocytes. This receptor has the CDR3 CASLKTGGPISNEQFF. The DNA is TGTGCCAGCTTGAAGACGGGAGGGCCGATTTCCAATGAGCAGTTCTTC.